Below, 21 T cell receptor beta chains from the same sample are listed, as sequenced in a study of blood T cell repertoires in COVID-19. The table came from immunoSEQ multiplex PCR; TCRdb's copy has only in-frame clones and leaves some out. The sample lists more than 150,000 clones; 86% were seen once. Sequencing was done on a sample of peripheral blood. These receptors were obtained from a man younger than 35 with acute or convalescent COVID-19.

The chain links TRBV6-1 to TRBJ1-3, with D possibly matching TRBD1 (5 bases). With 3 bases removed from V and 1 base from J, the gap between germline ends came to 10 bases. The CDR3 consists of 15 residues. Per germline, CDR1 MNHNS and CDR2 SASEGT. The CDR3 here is CASSDTGRSGNTIYF. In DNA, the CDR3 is TGTGCCAGCAGTGATACAGGCAGATCTGGAAACACCATATATTTT.

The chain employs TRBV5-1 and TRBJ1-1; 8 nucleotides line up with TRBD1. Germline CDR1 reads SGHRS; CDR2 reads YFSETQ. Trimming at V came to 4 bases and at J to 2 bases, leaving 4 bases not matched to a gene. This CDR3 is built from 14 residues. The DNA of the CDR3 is TGCGCCAGCAGCGTGGGACAGGAAAACACTGAAGCTTTCTTT. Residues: CASSVGQENTEAFF. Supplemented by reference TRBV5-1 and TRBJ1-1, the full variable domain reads KAGVTQTPRYLIKTRGQQVTLSCSPISGHRSVSWYQQTPGQGLQFLFEYFSETQRNKGNFPGRFSGRQFSNSRSEMNVSTLELGDSALYLCASSVGQENTEAFFGQGTRLTVV.

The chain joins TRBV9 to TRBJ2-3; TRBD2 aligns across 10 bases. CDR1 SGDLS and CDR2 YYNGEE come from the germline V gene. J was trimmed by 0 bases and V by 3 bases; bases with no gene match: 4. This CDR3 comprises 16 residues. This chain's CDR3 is CASSATSGSSTDTQYF. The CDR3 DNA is TGTGCCAGCAGCGCGACTAGCGGGTCTAGCACAGATACGCAGTATTTT. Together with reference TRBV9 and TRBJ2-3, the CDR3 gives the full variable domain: DSGVTQTPKHLITATGQRVTLRCSPRSGDLSVYWYQQSLDQGLQFLIQYYNGEERAKGNILERFSAQQFPDLHSELNLSSLELGDSALYFCASSATSGSSTDTQYFGPGTRLTVL.

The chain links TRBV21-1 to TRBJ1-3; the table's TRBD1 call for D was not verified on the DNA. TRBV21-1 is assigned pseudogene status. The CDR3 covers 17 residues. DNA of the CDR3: TGTGCCAGCAGCATCTCTTGGTCAGGGGGCTCTGGAAACACCATATATTTT. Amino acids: CASSISWSGGSGNTIYF.

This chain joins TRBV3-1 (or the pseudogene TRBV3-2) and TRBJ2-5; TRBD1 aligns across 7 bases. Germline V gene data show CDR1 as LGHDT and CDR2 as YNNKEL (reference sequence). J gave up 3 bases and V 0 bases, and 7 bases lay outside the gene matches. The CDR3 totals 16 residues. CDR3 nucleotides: TGTGCCAGCAGCCAAGATTTGTGGCAGGGGGAAGAGACCCAGTACTTC. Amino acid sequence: CASSQDLWQGEETQYF.

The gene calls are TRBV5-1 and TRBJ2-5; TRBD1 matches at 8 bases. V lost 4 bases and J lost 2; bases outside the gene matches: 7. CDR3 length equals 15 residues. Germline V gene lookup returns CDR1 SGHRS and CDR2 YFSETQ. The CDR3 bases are TGCGCCAGCAGCCCCCGGGACAGGTCGCAAGAGACCCAGTACTTC. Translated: CASSPRDRSQETQYF.

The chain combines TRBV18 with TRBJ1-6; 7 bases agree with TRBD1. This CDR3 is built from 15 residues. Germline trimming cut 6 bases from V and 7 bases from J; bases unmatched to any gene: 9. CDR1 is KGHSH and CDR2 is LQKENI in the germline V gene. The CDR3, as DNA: TGTGCCAGCTCTCCAGGGACAGACCTAAATTCACCCCTCCACTTT. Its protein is CASSPGTDLNSPLHF.

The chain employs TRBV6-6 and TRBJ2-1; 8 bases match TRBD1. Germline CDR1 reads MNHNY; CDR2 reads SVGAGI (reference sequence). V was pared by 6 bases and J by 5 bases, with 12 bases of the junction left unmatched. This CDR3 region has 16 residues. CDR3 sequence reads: CASRTEGTGYHNEQFF. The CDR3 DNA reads TGTGCCAGCAGAACCGAAGGGACAGGTTATCACAATGAGCAGTTCTTC.

The CDR3 DNA reads as TGTGCCTGGAGCGGCGGAGCGGGACTATACACCGGGGAGCTGTTTTTT. This translates into CAWSGGAGLYTGELFF. This chain connects TRBV30 to TRBJ2-2, with 7 bases matching TRBD2. CDR1 and CDR2 from the germline V gene are GTSNPN and SVGIG (reference sequence). This CDR3 comprises 16 residues. J was trimmed by 3 bases and V by 3 bases; bases with no gene match: 10.

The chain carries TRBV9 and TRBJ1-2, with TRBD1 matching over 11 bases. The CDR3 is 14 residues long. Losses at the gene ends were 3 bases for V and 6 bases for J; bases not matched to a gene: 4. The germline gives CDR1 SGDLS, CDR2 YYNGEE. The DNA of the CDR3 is TGTGCCAGCAGCGGCCTGGGACAGGGGGATGGCTACACCTTC. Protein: CASSGLGQGDGYTF.

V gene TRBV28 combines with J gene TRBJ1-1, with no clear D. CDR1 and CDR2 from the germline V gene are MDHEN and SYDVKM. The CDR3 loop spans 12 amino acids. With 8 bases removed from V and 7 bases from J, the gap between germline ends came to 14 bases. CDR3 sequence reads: CASRTRQGEAFF. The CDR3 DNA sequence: TGTGCCAGCCGAACACGACAAGGTGAAGCTTTCTTT.

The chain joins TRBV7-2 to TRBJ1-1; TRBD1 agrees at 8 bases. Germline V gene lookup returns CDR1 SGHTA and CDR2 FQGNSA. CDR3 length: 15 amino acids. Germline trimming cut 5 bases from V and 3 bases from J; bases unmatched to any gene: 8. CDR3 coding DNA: TGTGCCAGCAGCCCCTACAGGGGGTCAGACACTGAAGCTTTCTTT. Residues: CASSPYRGSDTEAFF. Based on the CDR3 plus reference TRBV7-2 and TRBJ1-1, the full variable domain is GAGVSQSPSNKVTEKGKDVELRCDPISGHTALYWYRQSLGQGLEFLIYFQGNSAPDKSGLPSDRFSAERTGGSVSTLTIQRTQQEDSAVYLCASSPYRGSDTEAFFGQGTRLTVV.

Written as DNA, the CDR3 is TGTGCCAGCAGCTCTTCAGGGTTTCGGGGCTACACCTTC. This sequence encodes CASSSSGFRGYTF. V gene TRBV7-9 combines with J gene TRBJ1-2, with D possibly TRBD1 on 5 matching bases. Germline V gene data show CDR1 as SEHNR and CDR2 as FQNEAQ (reference sequence). V was trimmed by 4 bases and J by 8 bases, leaving 14 bases between them. The CDR3 sequence is 13 residues long.

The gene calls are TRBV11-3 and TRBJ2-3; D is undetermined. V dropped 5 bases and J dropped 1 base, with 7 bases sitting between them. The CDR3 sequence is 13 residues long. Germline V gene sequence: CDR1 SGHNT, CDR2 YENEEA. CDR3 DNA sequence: TGTGCCAGCAGCCAGCGAGGCACAGATACGCAGTATTTT. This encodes CASSQRGTDTQYF.

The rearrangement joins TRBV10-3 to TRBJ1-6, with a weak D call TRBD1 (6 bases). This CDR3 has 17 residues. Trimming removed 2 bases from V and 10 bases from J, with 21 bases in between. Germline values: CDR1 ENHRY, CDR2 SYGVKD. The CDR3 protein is CAISEPGLRVGGSPLHF. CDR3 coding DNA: TGTGCCATCAGTGAGCCTGGTCTCCGGGTTGGGGGCTCACCCCTCCACTTT.

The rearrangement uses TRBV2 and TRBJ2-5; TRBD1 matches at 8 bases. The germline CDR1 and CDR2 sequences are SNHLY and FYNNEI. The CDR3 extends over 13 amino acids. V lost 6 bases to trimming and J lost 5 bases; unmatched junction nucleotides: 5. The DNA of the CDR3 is TGTGCCAGCAGAGGACAGGGTTGGGAGACCCAGTACTTC. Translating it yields CASRGQGWETQYF. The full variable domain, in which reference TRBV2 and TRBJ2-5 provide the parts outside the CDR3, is EPEVTQTPSHQVTQMGQEVILRCVPISNHLYFYWYRQILGQKVEFLVSFYNNEISEKSEIFDDQFSVERPDGSNFTLKIRSTKLEDSAMYFCASRGQGWETQYFGPGTRLLVL.

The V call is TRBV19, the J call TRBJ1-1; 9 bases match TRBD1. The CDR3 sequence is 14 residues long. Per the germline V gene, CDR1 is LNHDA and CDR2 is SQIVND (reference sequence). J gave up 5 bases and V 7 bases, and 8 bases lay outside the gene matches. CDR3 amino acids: CASITRQGGTEAFF. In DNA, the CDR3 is TGTGCCAGTATTACCAGACAGGGGGGGACTGAAGCTTTCTTT.

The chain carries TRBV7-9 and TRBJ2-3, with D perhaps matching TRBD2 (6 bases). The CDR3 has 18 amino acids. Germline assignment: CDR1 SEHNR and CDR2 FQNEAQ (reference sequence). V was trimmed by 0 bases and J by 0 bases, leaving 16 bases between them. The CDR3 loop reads CASSLAQGTVPSTDTQYF. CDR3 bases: TGTGCCAGCAGCTTAGCCCAAGGGACTGTCCCTAGCACAGATACGCAGTATTTT. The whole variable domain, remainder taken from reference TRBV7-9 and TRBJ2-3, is DTGVSQNPRHKITKRGQNVTFRCDPISEHNRLYWYRQTLGQGPEFLTYFQNEAQLEKSRLLSDRFSAERPKGSFSTLEIQRTEQGDSAMYLCASSLAQGTVPSTDTQYFGPGTRLTVL.

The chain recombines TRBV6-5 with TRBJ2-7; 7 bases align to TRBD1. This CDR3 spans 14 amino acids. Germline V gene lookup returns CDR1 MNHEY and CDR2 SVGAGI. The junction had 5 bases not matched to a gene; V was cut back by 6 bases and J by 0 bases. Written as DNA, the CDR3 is TGTGCCAGCAGCCCCCGGGACAGCTCCTACGAGCAGTACTTC. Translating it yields CASSPRDSSYEQYF.

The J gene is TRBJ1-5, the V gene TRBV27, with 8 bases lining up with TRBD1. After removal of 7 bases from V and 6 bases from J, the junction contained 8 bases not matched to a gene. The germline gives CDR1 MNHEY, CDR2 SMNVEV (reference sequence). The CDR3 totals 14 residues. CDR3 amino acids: CASNLQGGGQPQHF. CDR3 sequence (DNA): TGTGCCAGCAATCTACAGGGGGGAGGTCAGCCCCAGCATTTT.

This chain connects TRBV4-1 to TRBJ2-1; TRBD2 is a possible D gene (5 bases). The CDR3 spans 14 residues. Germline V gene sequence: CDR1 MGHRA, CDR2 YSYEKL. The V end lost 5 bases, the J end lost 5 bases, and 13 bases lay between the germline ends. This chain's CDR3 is CASSTRTANNEQFF. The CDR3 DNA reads TGCGCCAGCAGCACGAGGACTGCAAACAATGAGCAGTTCTTC.